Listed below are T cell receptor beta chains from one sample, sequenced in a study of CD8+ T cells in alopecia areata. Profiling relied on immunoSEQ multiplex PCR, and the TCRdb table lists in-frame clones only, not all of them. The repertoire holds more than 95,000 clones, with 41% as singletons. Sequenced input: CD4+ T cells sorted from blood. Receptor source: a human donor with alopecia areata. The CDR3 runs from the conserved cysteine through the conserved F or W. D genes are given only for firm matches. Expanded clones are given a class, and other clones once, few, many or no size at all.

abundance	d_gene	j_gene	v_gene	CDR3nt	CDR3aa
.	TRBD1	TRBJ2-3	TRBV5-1	TGCGCCAGCAGTGGGACAGGAAGCACAGATACGCAGTATTTT	CASSGTGSTDTQYF
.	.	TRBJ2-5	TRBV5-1	TGCGCCAGCAGCTTGGGCCTCCAAGAGACCCAGTACTTC	CASSLGLQETQYF
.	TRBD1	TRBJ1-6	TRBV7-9	TGTGCCAGCAGCCCCTATGGGACAGGGTCATCACCCCTCCACTTT	CASSPYGTGSSPLHF
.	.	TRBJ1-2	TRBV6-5	TGTGCCAGCAGTTACTTGGGAGCTGCTGGCTACACCTTC	CASSYLGAAGYTF
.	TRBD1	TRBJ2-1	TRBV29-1	TGCAGCGCCGGGACAGGCTTCTACAATGAGCAGTTCTTC	CSAGTGFYNEQFF
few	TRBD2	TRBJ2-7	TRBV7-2	TGTGCCAGCAGCTCCCGCGGGGGGGCCGGCTACGAGCAGTACTTC	CASSSRGGAGYEQYF
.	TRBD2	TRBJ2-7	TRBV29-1	TGCAGCGTTGAAGCTTTTCAGCGGGGGGGAAGCTCCTACGAGCAGTACTTC	CSVEAFQRGGSSYEQYF
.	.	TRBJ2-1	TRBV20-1	TGCAGGCCGGGTGGGTACAATGAGCAGTTCTTC	CRPGGYNEQFF
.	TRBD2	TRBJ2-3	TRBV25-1	TGTGCCACCGCAGCGGGAGGGACAGATACGCAGTATTTT	CATAAGGTDTQYF
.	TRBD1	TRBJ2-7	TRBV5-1	TGCGCCAGCAGCCGGGACAGGGGGCACGAGCAGTACTTC	CASSRDRGHEQYF
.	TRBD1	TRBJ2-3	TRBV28	TGTGCCAGCAGGAGGGGGCCGATCTTCACAGATACGCAGTATTTT	CASRRGPIFTDTQYF
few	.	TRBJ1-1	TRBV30	TGTGCCTGGAGTAAAGGGAGGAACACTGAAGCTTTCTTT	CAWSKGRNTEAFF
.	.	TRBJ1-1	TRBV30	TGTGCCTGGGGGGACGAGAGGAGGCGGACTGAAGCTTTCTTT	CAWGDERRRTEAFF
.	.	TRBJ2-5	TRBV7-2	TGTGCCAGCAGCTCCTCACAAGAGACCCAGTACTTC	CASSSSQETQYF
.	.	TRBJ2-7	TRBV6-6	TGTGCCAGCAGTTACCGGGACGAGCAGTACTTC	CASSYRDEQYF
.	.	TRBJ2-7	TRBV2	TGTGCCAGCAGTGTGCAAGGGGGCGAGCAGTACTTC	CASSVQGGEQYF
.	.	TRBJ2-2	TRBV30	TGTGCCTGGAGTTCAGGGTTCCCCGGGGAGCTGTTTTTT	CAWSSGFPGELFF
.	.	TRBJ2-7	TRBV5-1	TGCGCCAGCAGCACCAGAGGTAGCGGCCCACAAGGCGAGCAGTACTTC	CASSTRGSGPQGEQYF
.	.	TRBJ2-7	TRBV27	TGTGCCAGCAGTTCCCTCGGGACAATCTACGAGCAGTACTTC	CASSSLGTIYEQYF
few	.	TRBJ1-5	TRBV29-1	TGCAGCGTTGAAGAGAGTGTCAATCAGCCCCAGCATTTT	CSVEESVNQPQHF
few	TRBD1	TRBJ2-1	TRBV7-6	TGTGCCAGCAGCAAGGACAGGGGAAACTACAATGAGCAGTTCTTC	CASSKDRGNYNEQFF
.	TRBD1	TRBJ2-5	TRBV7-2	TGTGCCAGCAGCCTATTAAGGGGGCAAGGAGAGACCCAGTACTTC	CASSLLRGQGETQYF
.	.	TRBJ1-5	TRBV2	TGTGCCAGCTCGGGACTTCTAAGGGGCAATCAGCCCCAGCATTTT	CASSGLLRGNQPQHF
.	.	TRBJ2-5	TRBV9	TGTGCCAGCAGCGTCTCTAGTGGGACTGTGCGCCAAGAGACCCAGTACTTC	CASSVSSGTVRQETQYF
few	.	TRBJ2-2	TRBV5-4	TGTGCCAGCAGCTTGGCCACACTAAACACCGGGGAGCTGTTTTTT	CASSLATLNTGELFF
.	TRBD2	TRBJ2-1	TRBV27	TGTGCCAGCAGTTTATTGACTAGCGGGAGTGGTAATGAGCAGTTCTTC	CASSLLTSGSGNEQFF
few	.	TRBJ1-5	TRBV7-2	TGTGCCAGCAGCTTTACAGAGGATCAGCCCCAGCATTTT	CASSFTEDQPQHF
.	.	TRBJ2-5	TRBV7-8	TGTGCCAGCAGCTCGTTAGAGACCCAGTACTTC	CASSSLETQYF
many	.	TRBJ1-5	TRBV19	TGTGCCAGTAGTATCACAGGGAGCAATCAGCCCCAGCATTTT	CASSITGSNQPQHF
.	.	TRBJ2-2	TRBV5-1	TGCGCCAGCAGCAAAATGAACACCGGGGAGCTGTTTTTT	CASSKMNTGELFF
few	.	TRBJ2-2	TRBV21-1	TGTGCCAGCAGCCTCCGGCCCGGGGAGCTGTTTTTT	CASSLRPGELFF
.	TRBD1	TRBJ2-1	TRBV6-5	TGTGCCAGCAGCGCGGACAGGTCCTACAATGAGCAGTTCTTC	CASSADRSYNEQFF
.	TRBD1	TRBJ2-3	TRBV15	TGTGCCACCAGGCCCTTTGGGGGGACAGGGGAAGCTACGCAGTATTTT	CATRPFGGTGEATQYF
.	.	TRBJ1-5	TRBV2	TGTGCCAGCAGGATCGATCAGCCCCAGCATTTT	CASRIDQPQHF
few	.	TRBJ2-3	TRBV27	TGTGCCAGCAGTTTAATATTGGGCAGGGGATCCGATACGCAGTATTTT	CASSLILGRGSDTQYF
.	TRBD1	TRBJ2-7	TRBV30	TGTGCCTGGGACAGGGGAGTCCACGAGCAGTACTTC	CAWDRGVHEQYF
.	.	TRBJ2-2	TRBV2	TGTGCCAGCAGTGGCGAGGGGGGCCGGGTCACCGGGGAGCTGTTTTTT	CASSGEGGRVTGELFF
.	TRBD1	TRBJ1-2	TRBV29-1	TGCAGCGCACCAGGACAGGGGAGGAGGCTCCGGGGCTACACCTTC	CSAPGQGRRLRGYTF
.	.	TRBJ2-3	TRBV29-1	TGCAGCGGAACAGAAACAGATACGCAGTATTTT	CSGTETDTQYF
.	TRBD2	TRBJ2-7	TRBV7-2	TGTGCCAGCAGCCTCGGACTAGCGGTAGGCGAGCAGTACTTC	CASSLGLAVGEQYF
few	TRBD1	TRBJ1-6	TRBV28	TGTGCCAGCAGTACCTACAGGGGACGAAATTCACCCCTCCACTTT	CASSTYRGRNSPLHF
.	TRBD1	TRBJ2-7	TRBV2	TGTGCCAGCACCCCCGGGACAGGGACCTACGAGCAGTACTTC	CASTPGTGTYEQYF
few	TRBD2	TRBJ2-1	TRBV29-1	TGCAGCGGGAGACTAGCGGGGATCAATGAGCAGTTCTTC	CSGRLAGINEQFF